This TCR beta chain was sequenced in a study of early T cells in non-severe SARS-CoV-2 infection. Overall study: Sequencing targeted bulk RNA from unsorted whole blood, leaving chains unpaired.

As part of library construction, unique molecular identifiers were attached to individual cDNA molecules. Each CDR3 protein is one row after TCRdb ran MiXCR on the 5' RACE reads. The repertoire has over 50,000 distinct CDR3 sequences, 11% of them found once; the top ten carry 1.7%. In the case of this clonotype: No antigen is known for it.

General study findings and limits: Private and CD4 specificities were missed by VDJdb matching, which favored anti-spike CD8 responses.

The V end lost 3 bases, the J end lost 1 base, and 10 bases lay between the germline ends. Germline CDR1 and CDR2: SGHRS and YFSETQ. The CDR3 is 14 amino acids. The chain recombines TRBV5-1 with TRBJ1-2, with unresolved D. This sequence originates from an adult who was a healthcare worker with PCR-confirmed SARS-CoV-2 infection or an uninfected control (not recorded which). The specimen sequenced was whole blood. In DNA, the CDR3 is TGCGCCAGCAGCTCCGAGGCCCATAACTATGGCTACACCTTC. This codes for CASSSEAHNYGYTF.